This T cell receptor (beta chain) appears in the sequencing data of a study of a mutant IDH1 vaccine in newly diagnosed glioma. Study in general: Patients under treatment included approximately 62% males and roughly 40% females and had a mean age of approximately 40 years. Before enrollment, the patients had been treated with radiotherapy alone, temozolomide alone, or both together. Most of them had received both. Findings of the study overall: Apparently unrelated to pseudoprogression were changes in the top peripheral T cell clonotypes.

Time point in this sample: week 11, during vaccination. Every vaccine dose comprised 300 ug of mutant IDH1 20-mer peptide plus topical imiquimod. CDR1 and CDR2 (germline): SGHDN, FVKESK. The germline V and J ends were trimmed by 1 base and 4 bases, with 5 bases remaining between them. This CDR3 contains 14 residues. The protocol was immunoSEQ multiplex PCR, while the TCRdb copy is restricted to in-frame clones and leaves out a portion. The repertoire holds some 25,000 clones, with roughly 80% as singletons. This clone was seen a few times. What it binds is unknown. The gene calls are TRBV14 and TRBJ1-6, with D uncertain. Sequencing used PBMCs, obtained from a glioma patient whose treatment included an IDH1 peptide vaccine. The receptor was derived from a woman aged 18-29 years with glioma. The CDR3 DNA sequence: TGTGCCAGCAGCCAAGCACTTTATAATTCACCCCTCCACTTT. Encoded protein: CASSQALYNSPLHF.